Listed below are T cell receptor beta chains from one sample, sequenced in a study of blood T cell repertoires in COVID-19. Sequencing was performed with immunoSEQ multiplex PCR; in TCRdb, only in-frame clones are kept and a portion is missing. The repertoire consists of around 100,000 clones, with around 92% occurring once and the leading ten covering over 5.5%. Sequencing was done on a sample of peripheral blood. The receptors stem from a man between 50 and 59 years old with active COVID-19. Both conserved end residues are part of each CDR3. Each record gives: CDR3 length, J gene, V gene, CDR3 protein.

cdr3_length: 15
j_call: TRBJ1-4
v_call: TRBV24-1
cdr3_aa: CATSDPRDGGEKLFF

cdr3_length: 13
j_call: TRBJ2-1
v_call: TRBV5-4
cdr3_aa: CASREEVYNEQFF

cdr3_length: 15
j_call: TRBJ1-1
v_call: TRBV27
cdr3_aa: CASSQLSSGNTEAFF

cdr3_length: 15
j_call: TRBJ2-1
v_call: TRBV2
cdr3_aa: CASSERQSAGDEQFF

cdr3_length: 14
j_call: TRBJ2-7
v_call: TRBV28
cdr3_aa: CASSRARESYEQYF

cdr3_length: 11
j_call: TRBJ2-7
v_call: TRBV30
cdr3_aa: CAWSTGVWQYF

cdr3_length: 13
j_call: TRBJ1-1
v_call: TRBV19
cdr3_aa: CATWRGPSTEAFF

cdr3_length: 15
j_call: TRBJ2-3
v_call: TRBV9
cdr3_aa: CASSVEGARTDTQYF

cdr3_length: 15
j_call: TRBJ2-2
v_call: TRBV7-2
cdr3_aa: CASSPKALATGELFF

cdr3_length: 14
j_call: TRBJ2-1
v_call: TRBV28
cdr3_aa: CASSLPGQGSEQFF

cdr3_length: 15
j_call: TRBJ2-1
v_call: TRBV11-2
cdr3_aa: CASSLVVSAYNEQFF

cdr3_length: 16
j_call: TRBJ1-2
v_call: TRBV27
cdr3_aa: CASSLLGRGGNYGYTF

cdr3_length: 15
j_call: TRBJ2-7
v_call: TRBV5-8
cdr3_aa: CASSLARAPNYEQYF

cdr3_length: 11
j_call: TRBJ2-3
v_call: TRBV20-1
cdr3_aa: CSASGTDTQYF

cdr3_length: 13
j_call: TRBJ2-7
v_call: TRBV15
cdr3_aa: CATSEGHGYEQYF

cdr3_length: 13
j_call: TRBJ2-2
v_call: TRBV28
cdr3_aa: CAVLQTNTGELFF

cdr3_length: 12
j_call: TRBJ2-1
v_call: TRBV28
cdr3_aa: CASSLRFRVQFF

cdr3_length: 15
j_call: TRBJ2-5
v_call: TRBV28
cdr3_aa: CASSSAGQGKETQYF

cdr3_length: 14
j_call: TRBJ2-3
v_call: TRBV24-1
cdr3_aa: CATSDLGGTDTQYF

cdr3_length: 14
j_call: TRBJ2-2
v_call: TRBV7-3
cdr3_aa: CASSPHEVTGELFF

cdr3_length: 15
j_call: TRBJ2-3
v_call: TRBV28
cdr3_aa: CASSSPAGVTDTQYF

cdr3_length: 16
j_call: TRBJ2-1
v_call: TRBV19
cdr3_aa: CASSMGTASSYNEQFF

cdr3_length: 13
j_call: TRBJ1-2
v_call: TRBV10-3
cdr3_aa: CAITGTGGYSYTF

cdr3_length: 15
j_call: TRBJ2-2
v_call: TRBV7-2
cdr3_aa: CASQWGTGGTGELFF

cdr3_length: 14
j_call: TRBJ1-1
v_call: TRBV19
cdr3_aa: CASREDRRNTEAFF

cdr3_length: 16
j_call: TRBJ2-5
v_call: TRBV3-1/TRBV3-2
cdr3_aa: CASSLPLGRGQGTQYF

cdr3_length: 13
j_call: TRBJ2-7
v_call: TRBV19
cdr3_aa: CASSREVVGEQYF

cdr3_length: 16
j_call: TRBJ2-7
v_call: TRBV19
cdr3_aa: CASSGTASGRPYEQYF

cdr3_length: 15
j_call: TRBJ1-1
v_call: TRBV18
cdr3_aa: CASSPPDRSNTEAFF

cdr3_length: 13
j_call: TRBJ2-7
v_call: TRBV11-2
cdr3_aa: CASSLDPSYEQYF

cdr3_length: 16
j_call: TRBJ2-1
v_call: TRBV5-1
cdr3_aa: CASSLFTADSYNEQFF

cdr3_length: 15
j_call: TRBJ2-7
v_call: TRBV20-1
cdr3_aa: CSASGYSGRGYEQYF

cdr3_length: 17
j_call: TRBJ2-1
v_call: TRBV2
cdr3_aa: CASNAIITSGWDNEQFF

cdr3_length: 12
j_call: TRBJ1-2
v_call: TRBV5-1
cdr3_aa: CASSYGNYGYTF

cdr3_length: 16
j_call: TRBJ2-7
v_call: TRBV7-2
cdr3_aa: CASSLDTAAGAYEQYF

cdr3_length: 17
j_call: TRBJ1-1
v_call: TRBV7-8
cdr3_aa: CASSGSLRVSQNTEAFF

cdr3_length: 14
j_call: TRBJ2-1
v_call: TRBV5-1
cdr3_aa: CASSLELVYNEQFF

cdr3_length: 16
j_call: TRBJ2-5
v_call: TRBV9
cdr3_aa: CASSAGTSGPKETQYF

cdr3_length: 16
j_call: TRBJ2-1
v_call: TRBV5-6
cdr3_aa: CASSLAGLADYNEQFF

cdr3_length: 15
j_call: TRBJ1-3
v_call: TRBV2
cdr3_aa: CASSGYSEAGNTIYF

cdr3_length: 15
j_call: TRBJ2-7
v_call: TRBV7-3
cdr3_aa: CASSPSRASTDEQYF

cdr3_length: 14
j_call: TRBJ1-6
v_call: TRBV7-9
cdr3_aa: CASSIDRVDSPLHF

cdr3_length: 15
j_call: TRBJ2-3
v_call: TRBV7-2
cdr3_aa: CASTPTSGSTDTQYF

cdr3_length: 17
j_call: TRBJ2-1
v_call: TRBV4-1
cdr3_aa: CASSHVVGRDSYNEQFF

cdr3_length: 17
j_call: TRBJ2-1
v_call: TRBV2
cdr3_aa: CASSGDRLAGGTNEQFF

cdr3_length: 16
j_call: TRBJ2-7
v_call: TRBV7-2
cdr3_aa: CASSKRTSGRLNEQYF

cdr3_length: 15
j_call: TRBJ1-5
v_call: TRBV2
cdr3_aa: CASSKTEERNQPQHF

cdr3_length: 21
j_call: TRBJ1-4
v_call: TRBV27
cdr3_aa: CASSPRGWMSQGTEGNEKLFF

cdr3_length: 15
j_call: TRBJ1-5
v_call: TRBV4-2
cdr3_aa: CASSQERESQRPQHF

cdr3_length: 15
j_call: TRBJ1-2
v_call: TRBV3-1/TRBV3-2
cdr3_aa: CASSQGTGNYGGYTF

cdr3_length: 16
j_call: TRBJ1-2
v_call: TRBV9
cdr3_aa: CASSVAPGTGTNGYTF

cdr3_length: 16
j_call: TRBJ1-5
v_call: TRBV28
cdr3_aa: CASSGRVGEANQPQHF

cdr3_length: 14
j_call: TRBJ1-4
v_call: TRBV18
cdr3_aa: CASLPRGGLEKLFF

cdr3_length: 12
j_call: TRBJ2-7
v_call: TRBV3-1/TRBV3-2
cdr3_aa: CASSLGGYEQYF